The clone carrying this T cell receptor (beta chain) has a single count. What it binds is not known. Generated by immunoSEQ multiplex PCR, the TCRdb table keeps only in-frame clones and is missing some. Of tens of thousands of clones in the sample, approximately 95% were seen once. The record originates from a study of graft-versus-host responses after intestinal transplantation. The V gene's germline CDR1 is SGHTA and CDR2 FQGTGA. The CDR3 has 17 amino acids. The V gene end was trimmed by 0 bases and the J gene end by 5 bases; junction bases not matched to a gene: 3. Whole-study findings and limits: Investigators detected GvH clones in recipient marrow, with some emerging earlier in ileum or blood. Early post-transplant HvG declines showed an association with peak circulating GvH clone levels.

The chain joins TRBV7-3 to TRBJ2-3; 15 bases line up with TRBD2. The input for sequencing was unstimulated CD8+ T cells sorted from spleen or lymph node cells, taken before transplant. This TCR was sampled from a human donor who was the organ donor for an intestinal transplant. CDR3 in DNA: TGTGCCAGCAGCTTAACTGGGACTAGCGGGGGGAGAGATACGCAGTATTTT. This translates into CASSLTGTSGGRDTQYF.